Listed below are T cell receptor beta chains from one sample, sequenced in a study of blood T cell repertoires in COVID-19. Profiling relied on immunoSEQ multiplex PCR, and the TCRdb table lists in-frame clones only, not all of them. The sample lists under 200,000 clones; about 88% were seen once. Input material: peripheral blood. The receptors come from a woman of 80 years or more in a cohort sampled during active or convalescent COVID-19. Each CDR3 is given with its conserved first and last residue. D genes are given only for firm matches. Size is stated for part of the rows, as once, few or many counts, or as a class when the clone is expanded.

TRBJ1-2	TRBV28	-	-	CASSSLYGYTF	TGTGCCAGCAGTTCCTTATATGGCTACACCTTC
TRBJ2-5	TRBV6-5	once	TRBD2	CASSTPGLGETQYF	TGTGCCAGCAGTACTCCGGGACTAGGGGAGACCCAGTACTTC
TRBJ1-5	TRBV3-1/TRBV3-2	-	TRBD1	CASSQAGTGGNQPQHF	TGTGCCAGCAGCCAAGCCGGGACAGGGGGCAATCAGCCCCAGCATTTT
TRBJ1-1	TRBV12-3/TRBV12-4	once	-	CASGRGLNTEAFF	TGTGCCAGCGGGCGGGGATTGAACACTGAAGCTTTCTTT
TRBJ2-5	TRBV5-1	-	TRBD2	CASSLGAGGYQETQYF	TGCGCCAGCAGCTTAGGGGCGGGAGGGTACCAAGAGACCCAGTACTTC
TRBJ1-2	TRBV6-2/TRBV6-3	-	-	CASSYSVIRGSYTF	TGTGCCAGCAGTTACTCGGTCATAAGGGGAAGCTACACCTTC
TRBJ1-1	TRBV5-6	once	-	CASSLVSRVNTEAFF	TGTGCCAGCAGCTTGGTTTCCAGGGTGAACACTGAAGCTTTCTTT
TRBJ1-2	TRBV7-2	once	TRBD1	CASRPQGAERYGYTF	TGTGCCAGCAGGCCACAGGGGGCTGAACGATATGGCTACACCTTC
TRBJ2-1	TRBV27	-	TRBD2	CASSFGAGLAYNEQFF	TGTGCCAGCAGTTTTGGAGCGGGGTTAGCCTACAATGAGCAGTTCTTC
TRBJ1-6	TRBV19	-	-	CATRQEQSNNSPLHF	TGTGCCACTAGACAGGAACAGAGCAATAATTCACCCCTCCACTTT
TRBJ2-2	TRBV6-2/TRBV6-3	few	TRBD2	CASSLLAGFIGELFF	TGTGCCAGCAGCCTACTAGCGGGATTTATCGGGGAGCTGTTTTTT
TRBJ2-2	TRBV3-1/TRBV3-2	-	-	CASSAPNTGELFF	TGTGCCAGCAGTGCGCCGAACACCGGGGAGCTGTTTTTT
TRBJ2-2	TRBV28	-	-	CASGRLKNTGELFF	TGTGCCAGCGGGAGGTTGAAGAACACCGGGGAGCTGTTTTTT
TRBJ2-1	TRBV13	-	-	CASSPQRRGGRDNEQFF	TGTGCCAGCAGCCCCCAAAGGAGGGGGGGGCGCGACAATGAGCAGTTCTTC
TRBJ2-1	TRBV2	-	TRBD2	CASSDVGGGYNEQFF	TGTGCCAGCAGTGATGTGGGCGGGGGATACAATGAGCAGTTCTTC
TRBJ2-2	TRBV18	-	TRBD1	CASSLIQQGAWTGELFF	TGTGCCAGCTCACTCATTCAACAGGGGGCATGGACCGGGGAGCTGTTTTTT
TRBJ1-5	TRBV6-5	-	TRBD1	CASRTGTANQPQHF	TGTGCCAGCAGAACAGGGACAGCAAATCAGCCCCAGCATTTT
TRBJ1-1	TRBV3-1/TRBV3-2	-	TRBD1	CASSQDGGTGNTEAFF	TGTGCCAGCAGCCAAGATGGGGGGACAGGGAACACTGAAGCTTTCTTT
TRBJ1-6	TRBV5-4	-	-	CASSPTATYNSPLHF	TGTGCCAGCAGCCCGACAGCAACCTATAATTCACCCCTCCACTTT
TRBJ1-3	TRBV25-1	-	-	CASSDHGATGNTIYF	TGTGCCAGCAGTGATCATGGGGCAACCGGAAACACCATATATTTT
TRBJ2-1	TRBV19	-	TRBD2	CASSISPGRAGEQFF	TGTGCCAGTAGTATTTCCCCCGGGAGGGCCGGTGAGCAGTTCTTC
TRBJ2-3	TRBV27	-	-	CASSLSHLAAPLPSTDTQYF	TGTGCCAGCAGTTTATCTCATCTAGCAGCACCGCTTCCTAGCACAGATACGCAGTATTTT
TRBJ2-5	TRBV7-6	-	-	CASSLSAAATQETQYF	TGTGCCAGCAGCTTAAGTGCAGCGGCCACCCAAGAGACCCAGTACTTC
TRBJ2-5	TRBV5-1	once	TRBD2	CASSYLGLASWETQYF	TGCGCCAGCAGCTACCTAGGACTAGCCAGTTGGGAGACCCAGTACTTC
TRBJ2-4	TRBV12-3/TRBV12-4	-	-	CASTHSTINIQYF	TGTGCCAGCACTCACTCGACTATAAACATTCAGTACTTC
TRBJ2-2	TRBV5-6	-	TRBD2	CASSFRGGTGELFF	TGTGCCAGCAGCTTCCGGGGGGGGACCGGGGAGCTGTTTTTT
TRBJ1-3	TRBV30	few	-	CAWSSLYVNTIYF	TGTGCCTGGAGTTCCCTATACGTAAACACCATATATTTT
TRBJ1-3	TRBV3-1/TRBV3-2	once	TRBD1	CASSQHGTGVNGNTIYF	TGTGCCAGCAGCCAACACGGGACAGGGGTTAATGGAAACACCATATATTTT
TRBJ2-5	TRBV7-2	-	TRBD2	CASTPGTSGGETQYF	TGTGCCAGCACCCCCGGGACTAGCGGGGGAGAGACCCAGTACTTC
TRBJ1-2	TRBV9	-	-	CASSVDAVRGYTF	TGTGCCAGCAGCGTAGACGCGGTTAGGGGCTACACCTTC
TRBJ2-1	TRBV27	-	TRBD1	CASSVETGEENEQFF	TGTGCCAGCAGTGTAGAGACAGGGGAAGAGAATGAGCAGTTCTTC
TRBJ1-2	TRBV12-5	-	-	CASGLVLGAANYGYTF	TGTGCTAGTGGTTTGGTACTCGGAGCCGCGAACTATGGCTACACCTTC
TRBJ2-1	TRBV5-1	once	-	CASRSTETYNEQFF	TGCGCCAGCAGGAGTACAGAAACCTACAATGAGCAGTTCTTC
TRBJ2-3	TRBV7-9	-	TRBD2	CASAPGLAGGPDTQYF	TGTGCCAGCGCCCCGGGACTAGCGGGGGGGCCCGATACGCAGTATTTT
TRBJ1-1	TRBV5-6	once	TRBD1	CASTGQLNTEAFF	TGTGCCAGCACGGGACAGCTGAACACTGAAGCTTTCTTT
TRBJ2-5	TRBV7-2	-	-	CASSFRVQETQYF	TGTGCCAGCAGCTTCCGCGTCCAAGAGACCCAGTACTTC
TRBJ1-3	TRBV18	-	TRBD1	CASRTGNGNTIYF	TGTGCCAGCCGGACAGGGAATGGAAACACCATATATTTT
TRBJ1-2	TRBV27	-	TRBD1	CASSRGQGDNYGYTF	TGTGCCAGCAGTCGGGGACAGGGGGATAACTATGGCTACACCTTC
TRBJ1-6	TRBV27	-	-	CASSTTRNSPLHF	TGTGCCAGCAGTACAACAAGAAATTCACCCCTCCACTTT
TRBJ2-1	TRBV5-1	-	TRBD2	CASSLGTGLAGVLGNEQFF	TGCGCCAGCAGCTTGGGGACGGGACTAGCGGGAGTTCTAGGCAATGAGCAGTTCTTC
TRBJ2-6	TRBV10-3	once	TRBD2	CAIGEGSSGANVLTF	TGTGCCATCGGGGAGGGGAGCTCTGGGGCCAACGTCCTGACTTTC
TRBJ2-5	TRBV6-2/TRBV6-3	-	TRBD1	CASSGPGQEWSLQETQYF	TGTGCCAGCAGTGGGCCCGGACAGGAATGGAGCTTGCAAGAGACCCAGTACTTC
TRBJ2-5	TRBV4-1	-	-	CASSQDGGLQETQYF	TGCGCCAGCAGCCAAGATGGAGGGCTCCAAGAGACCCAGTACTTC
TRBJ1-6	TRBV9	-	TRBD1	CASSGTGVDSPLHF	TGTGCCAGCAGCGGGACAGGAGTAGATTCACCCCTCCACTTT
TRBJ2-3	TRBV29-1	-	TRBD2	CSLRAGVSDTQYF	TGCAGCTTACGGGCGGGGGTTTCAGATACGCAGTATTTT
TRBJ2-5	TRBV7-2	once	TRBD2	CASSLRGLAGPLQETQYF	TGTGCCAGCAGCCTAAGGGGACTAGCGGGGCCCCTCCAAGAGACCCAGTACTTC
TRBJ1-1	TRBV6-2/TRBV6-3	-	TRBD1	CASSWDIYRGNTEAFF	TGTGCCAGCAGTTGGGATATATACAGGGGTAACACTGAAGCTTTCTTT
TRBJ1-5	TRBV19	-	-	CASSPQAINQPQHF	TGTGCCAGTAGTCCACAGGCGATCAATCAGCCCCAGCATTTT